The rows below give T cell receptor beta chains drawn from one sample of a study of human versus mouse CDR3 diversity and MHC coevolution. Libraries were prepared by immunoSEQ multiplex PCR; TCRdb keeps only in-frame clonotypes and omits some of them. Of tens of thousands of clones listed, over 85% are singletons. The sample was naive CD4+ T cells from blood. The receptors were gathered from a person aged 25 to 69 in good health. CDR3s include the opening cysteine and the closing phenylalanine or tryptophan.

v_call	j_call	cdr3_aa
TRBV30	TRBJ2-7	CAWSVGRYEQYF
TRBV6-1	TRBJ1-5	CASSEAAGERPQHF
TRBV19	TRBJ1-6	CASSIRQGDSPLHF
TRBV19	TRBJ2-7	CASSIRRGRSVDEQYF
TRBV28	TRBJ1-1	CASSLFRAGDTEAFF
TRBV18	TRBJ2-5	CASSPGVQGIQETQYF
TRBV10-3	TRBJ2-2	CAISIRGGQGGELFF
TRBV29-1	TRBJ1-1	CSVRRTGGTEAFF
TRBV7-6	TRBJ1-4	CASSYSESYEKLFF
TRBV30	TRBJ1-4	CAWSLTGANEKLFF
TRBV6-5	TRBJ1-1	CASSYLGLTNTEAFF